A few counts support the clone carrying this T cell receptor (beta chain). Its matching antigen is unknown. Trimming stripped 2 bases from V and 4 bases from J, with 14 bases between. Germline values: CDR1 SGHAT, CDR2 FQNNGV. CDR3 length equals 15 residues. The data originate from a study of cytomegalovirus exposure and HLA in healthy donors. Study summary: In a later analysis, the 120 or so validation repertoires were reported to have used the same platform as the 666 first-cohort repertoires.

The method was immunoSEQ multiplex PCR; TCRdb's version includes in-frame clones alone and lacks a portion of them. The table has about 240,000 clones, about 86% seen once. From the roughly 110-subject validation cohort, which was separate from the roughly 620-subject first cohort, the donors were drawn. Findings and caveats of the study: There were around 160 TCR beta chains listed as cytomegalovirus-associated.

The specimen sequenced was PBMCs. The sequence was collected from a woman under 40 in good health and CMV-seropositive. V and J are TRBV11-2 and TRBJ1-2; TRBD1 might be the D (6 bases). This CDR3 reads CASSLIGQSFYGYTF. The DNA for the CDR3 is TGTGCCAGCAGCTTAATTGGACAGAGCTTCTATGGCTACACCTTC.